This TCR beta chain was obtained from a study of Ad26.COV2.S vaccination and SARS-CoV-2 variants. Points from the study as a whole: Across vaccine and placebo recipients, the breadth of non-spike TCRs was similar.

Details on this clone: Its antigen is not identified.

Profiling relied on immunoSEQ multiplex PCR, and the TCRdb table lists in-frame clones only, not all of them. The repertoire has about 98,000 clones, about 78% of them found once; the top ten carry 15% to 20%. V lost 1 base to trimming and J lost 8 bases, with 14 bases between them. This CDR3 contains 14 residues. Germline CDR1 and CDR2: LNHDA and SQIVND (reference sequence). The sequenced sample was peripheral blood, obtained after recovery from COVID-19. The chain links TRBV19 to TRBJ1-1, with unresolved D. The sequence was obtained from a human donor who had recovered from COVID-19. In DNA form, the CDR3 reads TGTGCCAGTAGTATAGGAGTCGGGAGTACGGAAGCTTTCTTT. Translated: CASSIGVGSTEAFF.